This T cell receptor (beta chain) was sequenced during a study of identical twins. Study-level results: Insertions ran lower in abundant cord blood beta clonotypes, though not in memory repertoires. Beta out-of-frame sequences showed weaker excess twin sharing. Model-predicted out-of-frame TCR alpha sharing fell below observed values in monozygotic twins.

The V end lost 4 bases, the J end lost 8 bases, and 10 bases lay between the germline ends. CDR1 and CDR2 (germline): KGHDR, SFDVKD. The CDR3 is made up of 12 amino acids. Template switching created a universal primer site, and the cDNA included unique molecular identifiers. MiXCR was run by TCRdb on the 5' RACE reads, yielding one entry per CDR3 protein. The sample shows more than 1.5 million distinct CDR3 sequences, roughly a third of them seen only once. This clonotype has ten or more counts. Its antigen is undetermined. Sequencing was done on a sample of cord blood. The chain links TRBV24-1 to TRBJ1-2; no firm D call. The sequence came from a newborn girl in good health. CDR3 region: CATSDSLRGYTF. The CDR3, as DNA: TGTGCCACCAGTGACTCCCTTAGAGGCTACACCTTC.